The clone carrying this T cell receptor (beta chain) was counted many times. The target antigen is unknown. The V gene's germline CDR1 is MNHEY and CDR2 SVGAGI. The CDR3 runs to 15 residues. The trim removed 5 bases at V and 4 bases at J, leaving 5 bases unmatched. The data are from a study of T-cell reconstitution after alpha-beta-depleted transplantation in children. Study-wide findings and caveats: The study traced high day-60 TCRbeta diversity in some patients to surviving recipient T cells and thymic progenitors. Where alpha-beta T cells came from about two months after transplant was reportedly several hundred expanded graft clones.

Preparation of the TCRbeta library used unique molecular identifiers. TCRdb ran MiXCR on the PCR reads and lists one entry per CDR3 protein. The sample shows about 300,000 distinct CDR3 sequences, roughly a tenth of them seen only once. This chain joins TRBV6-5 and TRBJ1-5; 10 bases align to TRBD1. The material was PBMCs, obtained before TCRalphabeta/CD19-depleted stem cell transplant. The receptor's source is a boy less than two years old with acute myeloid leukemia, due to receive a stem cell transplant. The CDR3 spells CASSPDRGSNQPQHF. The CDR3 DNA follows: TGTGCCAGCAGTCCGGACAGGGGGAGTAATCAGCCCCAGCATTTT.